A single sample is the source of the 19 T cell receptor beta chains below, sequenced in a study of T cell responses to AZD1222 COVID-19 vaccine. TCRdb keeps only in-frame clones here, not all; method: immunoSEQ multiplex PCR. Found here are under 150,000 clones, 80% to 95% of them singletons; the top ten hold around 1.1%. The input for sequencing was peripheral blood, taken 28 days after the second AZD1222 dose. The receptors were sampled from an adult who received the AZD1222 COVID-19 vaccine.

This chain uses TRBV9 with TRBJ1-1, with D perhaps matching TRBD1 (6 bases). Germline values: CDR1 SGDLS, CDR2 YYNGEE. Trimming took off 3 bases at V and 1 base at J, with 16 bases between the two ends. This CDR3 has 16 amino acids. CDR3 protein: CASSGGLGRGNTEAFF. The CDR3 DNA is TGTGCCAGCAGCGGGGGGCTTGGGCGTGGGAACACTGAAGCTTTCTTT.

The chain recombines TRBV3-1 (or the pseudogene TRBV3-2) with TRBJ2-1; TRBD2 agrees at 9 bases. Germline-derived CDR1 and CDR2 are LGHDT and YNNKEL (reference sequence). Unmatched junction bases numbered 5, after V lost 1 base and J lost 4 bases. The CDR3 covers 16 residues. The CDR3 is CASSQVQRGAYNEQFF. The CDR3 DNA is TGTGCCAGCAGCCAAGTACAGCGGGGGGCTTACAATGAGCAGTTCTTC.

The chain recombines TRBV7-9 with TRBJ1-4; 7 nucleotides agree with TRBD1. After removal of 7 bases from V and 1 base from J, the junction contained 6 bases not matched to a gene. The CDR3 covers 15 residues. Per germline, CDR1 SEHNR and CDR2 FQNEAQ (reference sequence). Here the CDR3 reads CASNSNRGTNEKLFF. The DNA of the CDR3 is TGTGCCAGCAACTCAAACAGGGGAACTAATGAAAAACTGTTTTTT.

For this clone: Relative to the germline gene, one junction end is altered; a read error may explain this. The J gene is TRBJ1-3, the V gene TRBV14, with D perhaps matching TRBD1 (5 bases). Germline V CDR1 and CDR2: SGHDN, FVKESK. There are 16 residues in the CDR3. DNA for the CDR3: TGTGCCAGCAGCCAAGATCCGGGGCCCCCTGGGAACACCATATATTTT. Its protein is CASSQDPGPPGNTIYF.

This clone was observed a single time. The V and J genes are TRBV4-3 and TRBJ1-2, with 8 bases fitting TRBD1. The germline CDR1 and CDR2 sequences are LGHNA and YSLEER. CDR3 length: 13 residues. With V trimmed by 4 bases and J by 8 bases, 6 bases remained unmatched. The CDR3 sequence is CASSPRQGKGYTF. The CDR3 DNA is TGCGCCAGCAGCCCCCGACAGGGGAAGGGCTACACCTTC.

This rearrangement joins TRBV6-5 to TRBJ1-6, with 7 positions matching TRBD1. The trim removed 2 bases at V and 4 bases at J, leaving 5 bases unmatched. Germline assignment: CDR1 MNHEY and CDR2 SVGAGI. The CDR3 is 16 amino acids. The CDR3 reads CASSYQAGQYNSPLHF. CDR3 coding DNA: TGTGCCAGCAGTTACCAGGCGGGACAGTATAATTCACCCCTCCACTTT.

In DNA, the CDR3 is TGTGCCAGCAACGTCCAGGCACGGGGGAAATTCACCCTCCACTTT. Residues: CASNVQARGKFTLHF. The chain uses TRBV6-5 and TRBJ1-6; possible D gene TRBD1, 5 bases. This CDR3 has 15 amino acids. The germline V gene has CDR1 MNHEY and CDR2 SVGAGI. Trimming took 7 bases from V and 14 from J, leaving 24 bases between them.

The chain uses TRBV12-3 or TRBV12-4 and TRBJ1-1; D remains unclear. Trimming stripped 4 bases from V and 3 bases from J, with 9 bases between. The CDR3 runs to 13 residues. The CDR3 DNA follows: TGTGCCAGCAGTTCCATCGGATACACTGAAGCTTTCTTT. The encoded protein is CASSSIGYTEAFF.

CDR3 in amino acids: CASSRAAVRRDTQYF. CDR3 bases: TGTGCCAGCAGTCGGGCCGCCGTGAGGAGGGATACGCAGTATTTT. The V gene is TRBV2, the J gene TRBJ2-3; tentatively, D is TRBD2 (5 bases). The ends were cut back, 5 bases at V and 6 bases at J, with 18 bases in the middle. The CDR3 contains 15 residues. Looked up from germline, CDR1 is SNHLY and CDR2 is FYNNEI.

This clone came up once. The rearrangement uses TRBV11-3 and TRBJ1-4; D not resolved. V was shortened by 5 bases and J by 5 bases, with 12 bases between the two germline ends. Germline V gene sequence: CDR1 SGHNT, CDR2 YENEEA. This CDR3 comprises 14 residues. The CDR3 DNA reads as TGTGCCAGCAGCCCCCTGGGTCGAAATGAAAAACTGTTTTTT. This codes for CASSPLGRNEKLFF.

The chain is built from TRBV18 and TRBJ2-3; D may be TRBD1 or TRBD2 (5 bases each). Germline lookup yields CDR1 KGHSH and CDR2 LQKENI. V lost 3 bases and J 7 bases, leaving 14 bases between the germline ends. The CDR3 consists of 14 residues. The CDR3 protein is CASSPRDGTHTQYF. CDR3 in DNA: TGTGCCAGCTCACCTCGGGACGGTACCCATACGCAGTATTTT.

This clone was seen at least ten times. J is TRBJ2-2 and V is TRBV12-5, with D perhaps matching TRBD2 (6 bases). Germline V gene sequence: CDR1 LGHNT, CDR2 FRNRAP. The ends were cut back, 6 bases at V and 6 bases at J, with 11 bases in the middle. CDR3 length: 13 amino acids. For the CDR3, the DNA is TGTGCTAGTGGCCAGGGAGGCGCCGGGGAGCTGTTTTTT. Residues: CASGQGGAGELFF.

This rearrangement joins TRBV7-9 to TRBJ2-2; D call uncertain. Germline lookup yields CDR1 SEHNR and CDR2 FQNEAQ (reference sequence). V was cut by 10 bases and J by 6 bases, with 6 bases left in between. The CDR3 is made up of 10 amino acids. CDR3 residues: CAIYPGELFF. CDR3 nucleotide sequence: TGTGCCATATATCCCGGGGAGCTGTTTTTT. The whole variable domain, filled in from reference TRBV7-9 and TRBJ2-2, reads DTGVSQNPRHKITKRGQNVTFRCDPISEHNRLYWYRQTLGQGPEFLTYFQNEAQLEKSRLLSDRFSAERPKGSFSTLEIQRTEQGDSAMYLCAIYPGELFFGEGSRLTVL.

The rearrangement links TRBV30 to TRBJ1-4; D is undetermined. V was pared by 4 bases and J by 3 bases, with 6 bases between. The germline CDR1 and CDR2 sequences are GTSNPN and SVGIG (reference sequence). The CDR3 contains 12 residues. CDR3 nucleotide sequence: TGTGCCTGGACGGCTTCTAATGAAAAACTGTTTTTT. Protein product: CAWTASNEKLFF. Together with reference TRBV30 and TRBJ1-4, the CDR3 gives the full variable domain: SQTIHQWPATLVQPVGSPLSLECTVEGTSNPNLYWYRQAAGRGLQLLFYSVGIGQISSEVPQNLSASRPQDRQFILSSKKLLLSDSGFYLCAWTASNEKLFFGSGTQLSVL.

V and J are TRBV9 and TRBJ2-5, with 7 bases identical to TRBD2. With 0 bases clipped from V and 1 base from J, the junction kept 6 bases outside the gene matches. Germline V gives CDR1 SGDLS, CDR2 YYNGEE. The CDR3 covers 16 residues. This chain's CDR3 is CASSVVGLAAQETQYF. The CDR3 DNA is TGTGCCAGCAGCGTAGTAGGCCTAGCGGCCCAAGAGACCCAGTACTTC.

Of note for this clone: The junction shows a germline mismatch at one end, possibly a read error. This chain links TRBV15 with TRBJ2-1, with D unresolved. Germline CDR1 is LNHNV and CDR2 is YYDKDF (reference sequence). This CDR3 comprises 14 residues. The CDR3 coding sequence is TGTGCCGCCAGCCCCCCCATCCGAGCGAATGAGCAGTTCTTC. Translated, it gives CAASPPIRANEQFF.

In its sample, this clone was seen once. The CDR3 DNA is TGTGCCATCAGCCGGGACACTGGGGATGGCTACACCTTC. It encodes CAISRDTGDGYTF. This chain links TRBV10-3 with TRBJ1-2, with a weak D call TRBD1 (6 bases). This CDR3 is built from 13 residues. Germline V gives CDR1 ENHRY, CDR2 SYGVKD. Between the trimmed V and J ends, which lost 6 bases and 6 bases, there was a span of 14 bases.

The chain combines TRBV7-4 with TRBJ2-5; D perhaps matches TRBD1 (6 bases). Trimming took 1 base from V and 6 from J, leaving 18 bases between them. CDR3 size: 16 residues. The germline V gene encodes CDR1 SGHVT and CDR2 SQSDAQ. The CDR3 DNA is TGTGCCAGCAGCTTAGACGGTGGGCAGGGGTTCAAGACCCAGTACTTC. Translation: CASSLDGGQGFKTQYF.

The chain combines TRBV30 with TRBJ2-5, with a possible D match to TRBD2 (6 bases). The CDR3 runs to 13 residues. CDR1 GTSNPN and CDR2 SVGIG come from the germline V gene (reference sequence). Trimming pared 4 bases from V and 7 bases from J, leaving 16 bases between. As DNA, the CDR3 is TGTGCCTGGACCCCGGTGAAGGAGGGGACCCAGTACTTC. Protein sequence: CAWTPVKEGTQYF. Full variable domain (rest looked up from reference TRBV30 and TRBJ2-5): SQTIHQWPATLVQPVGSPLSLECTVEGTSNPNLYWYRQAAGRGLQLLFYSVGIGQISSEVPQNLSASRPQDRQFILSSKKLLLSDSGFYLCAWTPVKEGTQYFGPGTRLLVL.